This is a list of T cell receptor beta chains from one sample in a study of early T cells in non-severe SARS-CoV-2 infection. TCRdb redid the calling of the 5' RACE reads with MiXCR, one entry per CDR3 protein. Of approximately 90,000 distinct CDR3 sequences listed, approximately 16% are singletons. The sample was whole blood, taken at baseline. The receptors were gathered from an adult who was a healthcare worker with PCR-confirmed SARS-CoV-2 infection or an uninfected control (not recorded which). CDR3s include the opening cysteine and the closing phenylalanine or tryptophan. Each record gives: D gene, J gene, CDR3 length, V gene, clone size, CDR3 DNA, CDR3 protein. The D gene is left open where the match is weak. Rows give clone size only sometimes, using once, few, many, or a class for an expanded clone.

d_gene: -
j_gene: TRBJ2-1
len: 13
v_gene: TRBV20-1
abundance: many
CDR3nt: TGCAGTGCTAGTGTCGGACTTTACAATGAGCAGTTCTTC
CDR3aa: CSASVGLYNEQFF

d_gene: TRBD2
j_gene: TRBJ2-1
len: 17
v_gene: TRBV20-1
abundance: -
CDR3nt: TGCAGTGCTAGATCGACTAGCGGGCGGAGCTCCTACAATGAGCAGTTCTTC
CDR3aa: CSARSTSGRSSYNEQFF

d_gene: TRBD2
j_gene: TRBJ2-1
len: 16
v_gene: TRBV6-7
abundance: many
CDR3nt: TGTGCCAGCACCTCACTCACTAGCGGGAACTACAATGAGCAGTTCTTC
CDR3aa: CASTSLTSGNYNEQFF

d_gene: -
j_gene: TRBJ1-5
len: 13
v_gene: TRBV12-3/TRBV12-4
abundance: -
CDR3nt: TGTGCCAGCAGTCCCCCGGGGGGAGAGCCCCAGCATTTT
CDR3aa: CASSPPGGEPQHF

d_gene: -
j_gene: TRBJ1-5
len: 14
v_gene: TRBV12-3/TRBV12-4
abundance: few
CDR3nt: TGTGCCAGCAGTTTAAATGCAGGGAATCAGCCCCAGCATTTT
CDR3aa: CASSLNAGNQPQHF

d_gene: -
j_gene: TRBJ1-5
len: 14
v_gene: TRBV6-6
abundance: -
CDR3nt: TGTGCCAGCAGTTACTCGCGACTAAAAGAGCCCCAGCATTTT
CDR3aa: CASSYSRLKEPQHF

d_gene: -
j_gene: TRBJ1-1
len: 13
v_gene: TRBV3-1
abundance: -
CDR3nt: TGTGCCAGCAGCTTTCAGGGAAACACTGAAGCTTTCTTT
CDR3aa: CASSFQGNTEAFF

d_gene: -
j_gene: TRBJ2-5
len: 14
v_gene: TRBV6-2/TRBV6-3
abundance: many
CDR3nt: TGTGCCAGCAGCCCCACCGAGGAAGGGGGGACCCAGTACTTC
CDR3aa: CASSPTEEGGTQYF

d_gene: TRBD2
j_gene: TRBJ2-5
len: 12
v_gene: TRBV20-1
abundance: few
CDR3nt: TGCAGTGCTCGTGGGGGGGTCGAGACCCAGTACTTC
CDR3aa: CSARGGVETQYF

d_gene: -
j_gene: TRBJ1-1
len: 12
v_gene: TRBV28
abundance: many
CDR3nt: TGTGCCAGCAGTTTGAGGGAAACTGAAGCTTTCTTT
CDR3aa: CASSLRETEAFF

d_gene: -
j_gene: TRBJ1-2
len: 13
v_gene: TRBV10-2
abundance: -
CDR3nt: TGCGCCAGCAGTGAGAGCACCCTCTATGGCTACACCTTC
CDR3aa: CASSESTLYGYTF

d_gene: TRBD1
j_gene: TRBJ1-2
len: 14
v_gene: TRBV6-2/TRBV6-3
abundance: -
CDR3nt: TGTGCCAGCAGAAGCCGACAGGGAGGCTATGGCTACACCTTC
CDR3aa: CASRSRQGGYGYTF

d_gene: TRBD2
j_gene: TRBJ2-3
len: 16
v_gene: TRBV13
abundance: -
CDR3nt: TGTGCCAGCAGCCGAAAGCGGGAGGGCCAACCTGATACGCAGTATTTT
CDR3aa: CASSRKREGQPDTQYF

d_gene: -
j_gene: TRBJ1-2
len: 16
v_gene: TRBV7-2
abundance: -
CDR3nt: TGTGCCAGCAGCAAAGGATCCCACCCGGGCGCCTATGGCTACACCTTC
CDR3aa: CASSKGSHPGAYGYTF

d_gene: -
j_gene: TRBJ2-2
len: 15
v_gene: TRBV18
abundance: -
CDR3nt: TGTGCCAGCCGCCCACGGAACAGTGGCACCGGGGAGCTGTTTTTT
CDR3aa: CASRPRNSGTGELFF

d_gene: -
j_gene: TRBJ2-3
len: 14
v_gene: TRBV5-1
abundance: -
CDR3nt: TGCGCCAGCAGCTTCGACCATCGCACAGATACGCAGTATTTT
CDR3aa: CASSFDHRTDTQYF

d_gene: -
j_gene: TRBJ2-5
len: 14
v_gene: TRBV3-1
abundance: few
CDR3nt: TGTGCCAGCAGCGACCGGGACGGTCAAGAGACCCAGTACTTC
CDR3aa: CASSDRDGQETQYF

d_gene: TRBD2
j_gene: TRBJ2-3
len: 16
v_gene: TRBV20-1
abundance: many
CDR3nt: TGCAGTGCTAGGAAGAGGACTAGCGGGATGTCAGATACGCAGTATTTT
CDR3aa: CSARKRTSGMSDTQYF

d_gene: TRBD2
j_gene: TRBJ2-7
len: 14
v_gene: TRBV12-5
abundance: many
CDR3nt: TGTGCTAGTGGACACTCCGGGACTAGCGTCGAGCAGTACTTC
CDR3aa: CASGHSGTSVEQYF

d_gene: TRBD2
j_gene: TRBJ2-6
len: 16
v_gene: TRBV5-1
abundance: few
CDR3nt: TGCGCCAGCAGCCGTAGCGGGGGCTCTGGGGCCAACGTCCTGACTTTC
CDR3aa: CASSRSGGSGANVLTF

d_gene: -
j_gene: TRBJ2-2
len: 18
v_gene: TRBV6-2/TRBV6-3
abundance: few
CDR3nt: TGTGCCAGCAGCAAGTTGGTAGTGGGGGCTTTGGGCACCGGGGAGCTGTTTTTT
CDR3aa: CASSKLVVGALGTGELFF

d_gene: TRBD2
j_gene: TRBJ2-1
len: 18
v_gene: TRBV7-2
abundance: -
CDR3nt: TGTGCCAGCAGCTTTCAGAGCGGGAGGGCCCAATCCTACAATGAGCAGTTCTTC
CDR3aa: CASSFQSGRAQSYNEQFF

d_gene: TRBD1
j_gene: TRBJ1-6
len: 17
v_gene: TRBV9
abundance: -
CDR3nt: TGTGCCAGCAGCTCTAGCCGGACAGGGGCGTCGAATTCACCCCTCCACTTT
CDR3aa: CASSSSRTGASNSPLHF

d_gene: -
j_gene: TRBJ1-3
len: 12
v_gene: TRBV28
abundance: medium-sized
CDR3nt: TGTGCCAGCAGTTTAGGTGGAAACACCATATATTTT
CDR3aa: CASSLGGNTIYF

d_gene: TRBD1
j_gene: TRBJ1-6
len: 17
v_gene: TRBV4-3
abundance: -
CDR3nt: TGCGCCAGCAGCCAAGAATTCCGGACAGGGGGTGTATCACCCCTCCACTTT
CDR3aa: CASSQEFRTGGVSPLHF

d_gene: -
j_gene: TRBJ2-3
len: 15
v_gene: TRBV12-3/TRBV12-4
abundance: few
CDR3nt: TGTGCCAGCAGCCCCCCGGAGTCCCCCACAGATACGCAGTATTTT
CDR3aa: CASSPPESPTDTQYF

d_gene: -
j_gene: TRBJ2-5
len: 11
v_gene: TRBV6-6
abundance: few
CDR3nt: TGTGCCACCGGGACTTCAGAGACCCAGTACTTC
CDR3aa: CATGTSETQYF

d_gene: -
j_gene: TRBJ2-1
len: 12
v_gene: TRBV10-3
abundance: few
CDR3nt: TGTGCCATTTCGGGGGCGGGGGATGAGCAGTTCTTC
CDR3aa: CAISGAGDEQFF